Listed here is a single T cell receptor beta chain. The CDR3 runs to 15 residues. V lost 2 bases to trimming and J lost 8 bases, with 18 bases between them. Per germline, CDR1 MNHEY and CDR2 SMNVEV (reference sequence). These data are taken from a study of blood T cell repertoires in COVID-19. Methods used by the authors: How many nucleated cells were present was estimated from reference gene primer amplification. The method was immunoSEQ multiplex PCR; TCRdb's version includes in-frame clones alone and lacks a portion of them. For V, J and clone size, that table is used; D and trimming come from the DNA. This table holds 150,000 to 200,000 clones, roughly 88% found once. Individuals drawn from some 25 US areas were about 18 to 100 years old. Shortly before study entry, within 2 weeks, exposed participants had met a COVID-19 case.

The source of this sequence is a man aged 70 or older who had been exposed to COVID-19. The source material was PBMCs or T cells enriched from blood (not recorded which). V gene TRBV27 combines with J gene TRBJ1-2; D gene unclear. CDR3 coding DNA: TGTGCCAGCAGTTTAAGTTCCCCCCCTCTCGGGGGCTACACCTTC. Translation gives CASSLSSPPLGGYTF.